This passage covers 5 T cell receptor beta chains from one sample sequenced in a study of T cells after yellow fever vaccination. TCRdb processed the 5' RACE reads anew with MiXCR; each CDR3 protein has one entry. This sample yields about 120,000 distinct CDR3 sequences, of which approximately 7.1% are seen a single time; over 2.5% belongs to the top ten. This material consisted of CD4+ T cells sorted from PBMCs, taken 35 to 50 days after the first yellow fever vaccination. The source is a man in his late teens or twenties who received the YFV17D yellow fever vaccine.

This clonotype appeared many times. The chain carries TRBV10-3 and TRBJ1-1; D is perhaps TRBD1 (6 bases). From germline, CDR1 is ENHRY and CDR2 SYGVKD. CDR3 length equals 13 residues. Trimming removed 10 bases at V and 5 bases at J, with 17 bases between. CDR3 protein: CATVEQGLTEAFF. In DNA, the CDR3 is TGTGCCACCGTAGAACAGGGTTTGACTGAAGCTTTCTTT.

This clonotype was seen a handful of times. V gene TRBV5-4 combines with J gene TRBJ2-3, with D perhaps TRBD2 (6 bases). In germline, CDR1 is SGHNT, CDR2 YYREEE (reference sequence). V lost 4 bases to trimming and J lost 3 bases, with 15 bases between them. This CDR3 has 15 residues. CDR3 bases: TGTGCCAGCAGCCTCGGGGGAGTAAGGACAGATACGCAGTATTTT. Its translation: CASSLGGVRTDTQYF.

This clonotype has ten or more counts. This chain joins TRBV12-3 or TRBV12-4 and TRBJ2-4; D is possibly TRBD1 (6 bases). V lost 3 bases and J 1 base, leaving 16 bases between the germline ends. The CDR3 covers 17 residues. The CDR3 DNA follows: TGTGCCAGCAGTTTTTACGTACAGGGATCGGCCAAAAACATTCAGTACTTC. This encodes CASSFYVQGSAKNIQYF.

This clonotype was detected a few times. The chain combines TRBV19 with TRBJ2-1; TRBD2 aligns across 12 bases. In germline, CDR1 is LNHDA, CDR2 SQIVND (reference sequence). CDR3 size: 13 residues. Trimming removed 7 bases from V and 8 bases from J; junction bases left unmatched: 3. The CDR3 here is CASTRLAGDEQFF. The CDR3 DNA reads TGTGCCAGTACCCGACTAGCGGGGGATGAGCAGTTCTTC.

The sample holds many counts of this clonotype. The J gene is TRBJ2-5, the V gene TRBV11-2; D gene unclear. CDR1 is SGHAT, CDR2 FQNNGV, per germline. The ends were cut back, 1 base at V and 3 bases at J, with 6 bases in the middle. The CDR3 has 13 residues. The DNA of the CDR3 is TGTGCCAGCAGCTTAGGCTTAGAAGAGACCCAGTACTTC. Amino acids: CASSLGLEETQYF.